This TCR beta chain originates from a study of CD8 T cells in Susac syndrome. Concerning this clonotype: Its antigen is unidentified.

The V gene end was trimmed by 3 bases and the J gene end by 7 bases; junction bases not matched to a gene: 5. Germline lookup yields CDR1 DFQATT and CDR2 SNEGSKA (reference sequence). The CDR3 has 12 residues. Reverse transcription of roughly 0.5 to 1 ug RNA was performed with random hexamers. MiXCR, applied by TCRdb to the immunoSEQ multiplex PCR reads, yields one record per CDR3 protein. The sample carries roughly 180,000 distinct CDR3 sequences, over 85% recorded once. General study points: The TCR sequencing and HLA analysis in the study involved a relatively small number of individuals, as the study acknowledged.

The sample was CD4+ T cells from PBMCs. This sequence was found in a human donor in good health. The V call is TRBV20-1, the J call TRBJ1-1, with TRBD1 matching over 7 bases. The CDR3 region is CSARATGNEAFF. The CDR3 coding sequence is TGCAGTGCTAGGGCGACAGGGAATGAAGCTTTCTTT.